This TCR beta chain was sequenced for a study of identical twins. Broader study findings: There were fewer insertions in abundant cord blood beta clonotypes, but memory repertoires showed no such pattern. In monozygotic twins, models underestimated the sharing of out-of-frame TCR alpha. Among beta out-of-frame sequences, excess sharing between twins appeared weaker.

cDNA carried unique molecular identifiers, and a universal primer site was added by template switching. TCRdb used MiXCR to reprocess the 5' RACE reads, holding one entry per CDR3 protein. The table lists 1.5 million to 2 million distinct CDR3 sequences, more than 30% of them singletons, with approximately 0.25% in the top ten. CDR3 length: 14 amino acids. CDR1 and CDR2 (germline): SGHRS, YFSETQ. The V and J ends lost 3 bases and 6 bases, in that order; junction bases with no gene match: 6. Of note for this clonotype: Its cognate antigen is unknown.

This chain links TRBV5-1 with TRBJ2-1; TRBD2 matches 7 bases. Sequenced sample: cord blood. The receptor comes from a newborn girl in good health. The CDR3 coding sequence is TGCGCCAGCAGCTATGGGGGAGGGACCAATGAGCAGTTCTTC. Protein product: CASSYGGGTNEQFF.